This T cell receptor beta chain was sequenced for a study of beta chain features in type 1 diabetes. Across the study: Examination spanned around 110 million sorted cells from all samples.

Study-level findings and limits: Shortening that was moderate but significant affected the TCRB CDR3s of Type 1 diabetes patients in all four CD4+ subsets. For patients, the naive, central memory and Treg TCRB repertoires appeared more alike than for healthy donors.

Comments on this clone: What it recognizes is unknown.

Germline V gives CDR1 DFQATT, CDR2 SNEGSKA (reference sequence). Trimming stripped 2 bases from V and 5 bases from J, with 6 bases between. This CDR3 has 11 residues. Reverse transcribing all isolated RNA meant expressed TCRB transcripts were sequenced. Sequenced by immunoSEQ multiplex PCR; TCRdb stores in-frame clones only, minus some. The sample lists nearly 250,000 clones, about 71% occurring once. The receptor was derived from a man aged 25-40 years in good health. Material for sequencing was naive CD4+ T cells from blood. The V call is TRBV20-1, the J call TRBJ1-2; the D is unclear. CDR3 amino acids: CSARFRYGYTF. DNA for the CDR3: TGCAGTGCTAGATTCCGGTATGGCTACACCTTC.